The source of this T cell receptor (beta chain) is a study of neoadjuvant anti-PD-1 for oral cavity cancer. TCRdb's table, derived via immunoSEQ multiplex PCR, lists solely in-frame clones and lacks some. The sample carries about 68,000 clones, approximately 85% recorded once. Germline CDR1 GTSNPN, CDR2 SVGIG (reference sequence). The CDR3 runs to 13 residues. The V end was cut by 4 bases, the J end by 4 bases, with 12 bases between. This clone was found a few times. Time point indicated: after neoadjuvant nivolumab, at surgical resection. The specimen comprised PBMCs, sampled after nivolumab (anti-PD-1) treatment. This receptor was obtained from a person between 35 and 79 years old with oral cavity squamous cell carcinoma. V is TRBV30 and J is TRBJ2-3; D perhaps matches TRBD2 (6 bases). In nucleotides, the CDR3 is TGTGCCTGGACCCGCGGGACCTCAGATACGCAGTATTTT. As protein: CAWTRGTSDTQYF. Full variable domain (missing parts from reference TRBV30 and TRBJ2-3): SQTIHQWPATLVQPVGSPLSLECTVEGTSNPNLYWYRQAAGRGLQLLFYSVGIGQISSEVPQNLSASRPQDRQFILSSKKLLLSDSGFYLCAWTRGTSDTQYFGPGTRLTVL.